This T cell receptor (beta chain) was documented in a study of PD-L1 blockade in urothelial cancer. Time point in this sample: peripheral blood 6 weeks after treatment start. The assay was immunoSEQ multiplex PCR, and TCRdb's table has in-frame clones only and misses some. The table shows about 120,000 clones, with 86% occurring only once. Germline CDR1 and CDR2: KGHSH and LQKENI. This CDR3 has 14 residues. V lost 5 bases, J lost 0 bases, and 10 bases lay in between. This clonotype was sampled from a man aged 50-60 years with urothelial cancer. Sample: PBMCs, taken around atezolizumab (anti-PD-L1) treatment. The V gene is TRBV18, the J gene TRBJ2-5, with D unclear. CDR3 in amino acids: CASSFTRNQETQYF. DNA of the CDR3: TGTGCCAGCTCATTTACGAGAAACCAAGAGACCCAGTACTTC.